The rows below give T cell receptor beta chains drawn from one sample of a study of CD8 T cells in Susac syndrome. TCRdb re-derived calls from the immunoSEQ multiplex PCR reads in MiXCR, one entry per CDR3 protein. The table shows approximately 190,000 distinct CDR3 sequences, with approximately 96% occurring only once. The sequenced material came from CD4+ T cells from PBMCs. These receptors were collected from a human donor with Susac syndrome. The CDR3 runs from the conserved cysteine through the conserved F or W. D genes are given only for firm matches. Not all rows give a size; the values are once, few, many and, for expanded clones, a class.

V: TRBV20-1
D: NA
size: NA
J: TRBJ2-3
DNA: TGCAGTGCTACGGAGCTGGGGCCGCCAGATACGCAGTATTTT
CDR3: CSATELGPPDTQYF

V: TRBV11-2
D: NA
size: NA
J: TRBJ1-1
DNA: TGTGCCAGCAGCTCAACAGGGAACTTGAACACTGAAGCTTTCTTT
CDR3: CASSSTGNLNTEAFF

V: TRBV3-1
D: NA
size: once
J: TRBJ2-3
DNA: TGTGCCAGCAGCCTGCGGGGGCCCCAGGGAGATACGCAGTATTTT
CDR3: CASSLRGPQGDTQYF

V: TRBV5-1
D: NA
size: NA
J: TRBJ1-2
DNA: TGCGCCAGCAGCTTGCTCTCCACGCCTGCTAACTATGGCTACACCTTC
CDR3: CASSLLSTPANYGYTF

V: TRBV29-1
D: NA
size: NA
J: TRBJ1-1
DNA: TGCAGCCCTGAGGCGAGGCACAACACTGAAGCTTTCTTT
CDR3: CSPEARHNTEAFF

V: TRBV15
D: TRBD1
size: NA
J: TRBJ2-1
DNA: TGTGCCACCAGCAGAGATCGTCGGGACAGGGGGCTGTTAACCTCCTACAATGAGCAGTTCTTC
CDR3: CATSRDRRDRGLLTSYNEQFF

V: TRBV7-2
D: TRBD1
size: NA
J: TRBJ2-7
DNA: TGTGCCAGCAGCCCGGGGGACAGGGCTGTGCAGTACTTC
CDR3: CASSPGDRAVQYF

V: TRBV3-1
D: NA
size: NA
J: TRBJ2-3
DNA: TGTGCCAGCAGCCCGGATTACCACAGGGTTGGTACAGATACGCAGTATTTT
CDR3: CASSPDYHRVGTDTQYF

V: TRBV6-2/TRBV6-3
D: TRBD2
size: NA
J: TRBJ2-1
DNA: TGTGCCAGCAATAGCGGGGCATCCTACAATGAGCAGTTCTTC
CDR3: CASNSGASYNEQFF

V: TRBV30
D: NA
size: once
J: TRBJ1-1
DNA: TGTGCCTGGAGTCAAGGCCCGAACACTGAAGCTTTCTTT
CDR3: CAWSQGPNTEAFF

V: TRBV9
D: NA
size: NA
J: TRBJ1-6
DNA: TGTGCCAGCAGTACGACCTATAATTCACCCCTCCACTTT
CDR3: CASSTTYNSPLHF

V: TRBV29-1
D: NA
size: NA
J: TRBJ1-1
DNA: TGCAGCGTGACAGCCCAGAACACTGAAGCTTTCTTT
CDR3: CSVTAQNTEAFF

V: TRBV27
D: NA
size: NA
J: TRBJ1-4
DNA: TGTGCCAGCAGTCCTTCCCTGGGGACTAATGAAAAACTGTTTTTT
CDR3: CASSPSLGTNEKLFF

V: TRBV18
D: TRBD1
size: NA
J: TRBJ2-5
DNA: TGTGCCAGCTCACCTCTGACAGGGCAAGAGACCCAGTACTTC
CDR3: CASSPLTGQETQYF

V: TRBV4-1
D: NA
size: NA
J: TRBJ2-7
DNA: TGCGCCAGCAGCCAAGCCGCAGGGAGCTCCTACGAGCAGTACTTC
CDR3: CASSQAAGSSYEQYF

V: TRBV4-2
D: NA
size: NA
J: TRBJ1-1
DNA: TGTGCCAGCAGCCAAGTATCTAGGGGGAACACTGAAGCTTTCTTT
CDR3: CASSQVSRGNTEAFF

V: TRBV5-1
D: NA
size: NA
J: TRBJ2-7
DNA: TGCGCCAGCAGCGAGGGGAAGGCCTACGAGCAGTACTTC
CDR3: CASSEGKAYEQYF

V: TRBV20-1
D: TRBD1
size: NA
J: TRBJ2-5
DNA: TGCAGTGCTCCATCCGAGGGACAGCAGGGGACCCAGTACTTC
CDR3: CSAPSEGQQGTQYF

V: TRBV10-3
D: TRBD2
size: NA
J: TRBJ2-1
DNA: TGTGCCATCAGACCCTCCCCGCGACAGCGGGGGACCTACAATGAGCAGTTCTTC
CDR3: CAIRPSPRQRGTYNEQFF

V: TRBV3-1
D: NA
size: NA
J: TRBJ1-4
DNA: TGTGCCAGCAGCTATCAAGGGGAAAAACTGTTTTTT
CDR3: CASSYQGEKLFF

V: TRBV6-5
D: NA
size: NA
J: TRBJ2-6
DNA: TGTGCCAGTCAAGCCTCTGGGGCCAACGTCCTGACTTTC
CDR3: CASQASGANVLTF

V: TRBV19
D: NA
size: NA
J: TRBJ2-3
DNA: TGTGCCAGTAGTGTCCAGGGCACAGATACGCAGTATTTT
CDR3: CASSVQGTDTQYF

V: TRBV5-1
D: TRBD1
size: NA
J: TRBJ1-1
DNA: TGCGCCAGCAGCGGGGGACAGGGTATGAACACTGAAGCTTTCTTT
CDR3: CASSGGQGMNTEAFF

V: TRBV29-1
D: TRBD1
size: NA
J: TRBJ2-7
DNA: TGCAGCGCATTACCGGGACAGGGCATCTACGAGCAGTACTTC
CDR3: CSALPGQGIYEQYF

V: TRBV3-1
D: NA
size: NA
J: TRBJ1-1
DNA: TGTGCCAGCAGCCAGCGGACAGTGAACACTGAAGCTTTCTTT
CDR3: CASSQRTVNTEAFF

V: TRBV9
D: NA
size: NA
J: TRBJ1-2
DNA: TGTGCCAGCAGCGTAGAGGTTTCGGCCCCTCGTGGCTACACCTTC
CDR3: CASSVEVSAPRGYTF

V: TRBV6-6
D: NA
size: few
J: TRBJ2-5
DNA: TGTGCCAGCAGGGTCGGCCAAGAGACCCAGTACTTC
CDR3: CASRVGQETQYF

V: TRBV3-1
D: NA
size: NA
J: TRBJ1-1
DNA: TGTGCCAGCAGCCTTGCTTACCGGGAGGCTGAAGCTTTCTTT
CDR3: CASSLAYREAEAFF

V: TRBV28
D: NA
size: NA
J: TRBJ1-5
DNA: TGTGCCAGCAGGACCCCAGCAGGCAATCAGCCCCAGCATTTT
CDR3: CASRTPAGNQPQHF

V: TRBV20-1
D: TRBD1
size: NA
J: TRBJ1-5
DNA: TGCAGTGCTTCCCCGGGACAGGGGATCTATAGCAATCAGCCCCAGCATTTT
CDR3: CSASPGQGIYSNQPQHF

V: TRBV12-3/TRBV12-4
D: TRBD1
size: NA
J: TRBJ1-5
DNA: TGTGCCAGCAGTTTTCGACAGGGAGTTCAGCCCCAGCATTTT
CDR3: CASSFRQGVQPQHF

V: TRBV7-2
D: TRBD1
size: NA
J: TRBJ1-5
DNA: TGTGCCAGCAGCCTGGACAGGGGGCGCCGAAATCAGCCCCAGCATTTT
CDR3: CASSLDRGRRNQPQHF

V: TRBV5-1
D: NA
size: NA
J: TRBJ2-4
DNA: TGCGCCAGCAGCAACCGGCCGGACGTAGCCAAAAACATTCAGTACTTC
CDR3: CASSNRPDVAKNIQYF

V: TRBV7-2
D: NA
size: NA
J: TRBJ1-2
DNA: TGTGCCAGCAGCTCGATCCAGGGTGGCTACACCTTC
CDR3: CASSSIQGGYTF

V: TRBV12-3/TRBV12-4
D: TRBD1
size: NA
J: TRBJ2-7
DNA: TGTGCCAGCAGTCCGGGACAGGGGGTTAGCGAGCAGTACTTC
CDR3: CASSPGQGVSEQYF

V: TRBV25-1
D: NA
size: NA
J: TRBJ1-6
DNA: TGTGCCAGCAGGAGGGACGGTAATTCACCCCTCCACTTT
CDR3: CASRRDGNSPLHF

V: TRBV30
D: NA
size: NA
J: TRBJ2-1
DNA: TGTGCCTGGAGTAGGGGGATGGGGGGCCAGCTCATGGGAAGGCCAAAGTTCTTC
CDR3: CAWSRGMGGQLMGRPKFF

V: TRBV4-3
D: NA
size: NA
J: TRBJ1-1
DNA: TGCGCCAGCAGCCAAGTGGCGGGGAACACTGAAGTTTTCTTT
CDR3: CASSQVAGNTEVFF

V: TRBV6-4
D: NA
size: NA
J: TRBJ1-2
DNA: TGTGCCAGCAAGGGGCAGGCGCCCGGGGATGGCTACACCTTC
CDR3: CASKGQAPGDGYTF